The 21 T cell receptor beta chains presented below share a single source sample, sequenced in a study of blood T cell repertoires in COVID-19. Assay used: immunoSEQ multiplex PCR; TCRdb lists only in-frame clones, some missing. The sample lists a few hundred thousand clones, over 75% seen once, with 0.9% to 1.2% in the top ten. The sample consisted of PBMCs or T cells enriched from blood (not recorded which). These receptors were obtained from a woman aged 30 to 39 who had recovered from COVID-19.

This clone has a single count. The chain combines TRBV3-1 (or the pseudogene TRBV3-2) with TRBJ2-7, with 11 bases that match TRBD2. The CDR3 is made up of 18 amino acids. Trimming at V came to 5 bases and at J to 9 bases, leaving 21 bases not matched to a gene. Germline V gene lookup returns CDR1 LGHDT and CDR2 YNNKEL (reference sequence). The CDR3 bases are TGTGCCAGCAGCTCCGGCCTACTAGCGGGGGCCTCAAGGCCCCGGCAGTACTTC. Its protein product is CASSSGLLAGASRPRQYF.

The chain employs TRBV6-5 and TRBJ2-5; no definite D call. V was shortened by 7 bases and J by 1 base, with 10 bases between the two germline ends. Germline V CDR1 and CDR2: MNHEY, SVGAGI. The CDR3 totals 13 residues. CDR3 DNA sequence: TGTGCCAGCACCCGCGGCGGCCAAGAGACCCAGTACTTC. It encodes CASTRGGQETQYF.

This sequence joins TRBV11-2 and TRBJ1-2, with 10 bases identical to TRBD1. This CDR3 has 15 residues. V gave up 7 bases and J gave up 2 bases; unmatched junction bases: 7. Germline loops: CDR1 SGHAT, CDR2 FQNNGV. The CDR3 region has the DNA TGTGCCAGCACACCTCCGGGACAGGGGAACTATGGCTACACCTTC. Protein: CASTPPGQGNYGYTF.

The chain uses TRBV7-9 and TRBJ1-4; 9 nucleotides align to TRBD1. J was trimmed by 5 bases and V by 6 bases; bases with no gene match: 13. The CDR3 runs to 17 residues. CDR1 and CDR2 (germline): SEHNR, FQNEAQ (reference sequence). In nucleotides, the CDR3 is TGTGCCAGCAGACAGGAACAGGGGGCCCGCGGAAATGAAAAACTGTTTTTT. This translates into CASRQEQGARGNEKLFF.

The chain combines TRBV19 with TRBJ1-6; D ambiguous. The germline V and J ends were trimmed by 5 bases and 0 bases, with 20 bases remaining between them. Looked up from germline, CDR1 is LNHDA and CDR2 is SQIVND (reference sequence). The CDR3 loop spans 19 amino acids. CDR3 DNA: TGTGCCAGTAGTCCCACGCGCAGTGCCGCTAGCTCCTATAATTCACCCCTCCACTTT. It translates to CASSPTRSAASSYNSPLHF.

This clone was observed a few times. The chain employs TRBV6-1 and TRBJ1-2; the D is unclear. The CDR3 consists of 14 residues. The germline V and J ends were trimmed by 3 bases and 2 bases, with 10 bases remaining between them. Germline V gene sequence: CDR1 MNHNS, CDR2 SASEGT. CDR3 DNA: TGTGCCAGCAGTGAGCCTGCGGGGAACTATGGCTACACCTTC. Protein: CASSEPAGNYGYTF.

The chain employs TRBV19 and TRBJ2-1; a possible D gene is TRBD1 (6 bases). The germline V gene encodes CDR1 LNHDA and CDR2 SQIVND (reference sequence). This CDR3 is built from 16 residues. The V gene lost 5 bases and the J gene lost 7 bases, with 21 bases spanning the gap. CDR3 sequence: CASSLRQVNLGNEQFF. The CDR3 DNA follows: TGTGCCAGTAGTTTGCGACAGGTCAATCTGGGAAATGAGCAGTTCTTC.

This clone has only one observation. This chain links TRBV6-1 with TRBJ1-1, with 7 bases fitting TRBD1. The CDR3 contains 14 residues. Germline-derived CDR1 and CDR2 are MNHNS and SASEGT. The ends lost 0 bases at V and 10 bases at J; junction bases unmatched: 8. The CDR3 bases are TGTGCCAGCAGTGAAGCGCTTAAGGGGGCGAGAGCTTTCTTT. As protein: CASSEALKGARAFF.

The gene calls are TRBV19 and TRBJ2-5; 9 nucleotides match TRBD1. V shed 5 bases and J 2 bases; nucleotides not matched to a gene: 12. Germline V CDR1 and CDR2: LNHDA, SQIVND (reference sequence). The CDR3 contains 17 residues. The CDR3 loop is CASSAPTGTGFQETQYF. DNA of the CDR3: TGTGCCAGTAGTGCCCCGACCGGGACAGGGTTTCAAGAGACCCAGTACTTC. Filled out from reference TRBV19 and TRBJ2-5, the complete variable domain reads DGGITQSPKYLFRKEGQNVTLSCEQNLNHDAMYWYRQDPGQGLRLIYYSQIVNDFQKGDIAEGYSVSREKKESFPLTVTSAQKNPTAFYLCASSAPTGTGFQETQYFGPGTRLLVL.

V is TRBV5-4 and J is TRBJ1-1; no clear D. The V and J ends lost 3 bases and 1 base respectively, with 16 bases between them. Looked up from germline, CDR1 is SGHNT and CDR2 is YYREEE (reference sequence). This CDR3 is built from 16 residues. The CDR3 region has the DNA TGTGCCAGCAGCTCCCTGATGGAGAGGGCGAACACTGAAGCTTTCTTT. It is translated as CASSSLMERANTEAFF.

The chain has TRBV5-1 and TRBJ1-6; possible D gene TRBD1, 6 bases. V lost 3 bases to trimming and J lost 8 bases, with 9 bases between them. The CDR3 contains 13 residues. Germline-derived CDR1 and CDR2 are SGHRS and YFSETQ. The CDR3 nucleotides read TGCGCCAGCAGCTACTCAGGGGATTCACCCCTCCACTTT. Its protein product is CASSYSGDSPLHF.

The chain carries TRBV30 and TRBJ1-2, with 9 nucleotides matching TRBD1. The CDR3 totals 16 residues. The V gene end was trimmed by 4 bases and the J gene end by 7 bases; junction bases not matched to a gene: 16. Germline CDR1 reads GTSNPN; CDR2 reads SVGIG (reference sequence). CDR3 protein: CAWTPPAGQGLLGYTF. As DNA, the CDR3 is TGTGCCTGGACTCCCCCTGCGGGACAGGGACTCCTTGGCTACACCTTC.

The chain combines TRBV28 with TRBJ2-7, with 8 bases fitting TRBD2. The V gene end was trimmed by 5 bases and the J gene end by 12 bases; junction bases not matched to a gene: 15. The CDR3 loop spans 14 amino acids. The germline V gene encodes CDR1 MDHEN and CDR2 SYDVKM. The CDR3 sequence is CASSPGGLGHMWYF. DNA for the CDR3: TGTGCCAGCAGTCCCGGGGGACTAGGTCATATGTGGTACTTC. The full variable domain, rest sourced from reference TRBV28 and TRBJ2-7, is DVKVTQSSRYLVKRTGEKVFLECVQDMDHENMFWYRQDPGLGLRLIYFSYDVKMKEKGDIPEGYSVSREKKERFSLILESASTNQTSMYLCASSPGGLGHMWYFGPGTRLTVT.

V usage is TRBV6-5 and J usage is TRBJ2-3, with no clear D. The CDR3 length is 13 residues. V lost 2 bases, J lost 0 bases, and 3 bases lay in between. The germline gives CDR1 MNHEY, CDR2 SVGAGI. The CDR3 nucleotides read TGTGCCAGCAGTTACCAGAGCACAGATACGCAGTATTTT. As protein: CASSYQSTDTQYF.

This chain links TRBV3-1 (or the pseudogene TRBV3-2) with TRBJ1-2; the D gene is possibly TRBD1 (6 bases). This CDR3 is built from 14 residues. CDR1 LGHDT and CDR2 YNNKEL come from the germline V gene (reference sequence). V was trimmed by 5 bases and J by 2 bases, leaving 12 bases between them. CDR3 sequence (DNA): TGTGCCAGCAGCGCATTCGGACAGAACTATGGCTACACCTTC. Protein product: CASSAFGQNYGYTF.

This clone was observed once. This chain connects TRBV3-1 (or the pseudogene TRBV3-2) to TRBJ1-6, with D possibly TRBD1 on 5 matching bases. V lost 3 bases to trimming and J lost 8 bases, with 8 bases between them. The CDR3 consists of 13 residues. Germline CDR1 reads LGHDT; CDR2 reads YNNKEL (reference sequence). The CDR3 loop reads CASSHGGDSPLHF. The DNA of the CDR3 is TGTGCCAGCAGCCATGGGGGGGATTCACCCCTCCACTTT.

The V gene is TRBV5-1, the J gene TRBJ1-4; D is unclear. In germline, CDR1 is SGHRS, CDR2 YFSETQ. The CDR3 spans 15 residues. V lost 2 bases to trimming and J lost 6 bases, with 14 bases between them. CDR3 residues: CASSFTGITDEKLFF. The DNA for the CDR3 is TGCGCCAGCAGCTTTACGGGGATTACGGATGAAAAACTGTTTTTT.

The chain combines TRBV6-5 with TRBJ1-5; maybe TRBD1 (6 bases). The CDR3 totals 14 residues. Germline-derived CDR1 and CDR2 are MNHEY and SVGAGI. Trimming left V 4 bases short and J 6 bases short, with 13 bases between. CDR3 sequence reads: CASSFLQGGQPQHF. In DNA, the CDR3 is TGTGCCAGCAGTTTCCTACAGGGCGGTCAGCCCCAGCATTTT.

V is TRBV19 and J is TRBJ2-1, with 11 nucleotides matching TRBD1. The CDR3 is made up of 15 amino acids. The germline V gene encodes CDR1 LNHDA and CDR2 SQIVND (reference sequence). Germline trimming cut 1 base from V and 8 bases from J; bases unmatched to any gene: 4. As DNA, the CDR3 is TGTGCCAGTAGTATAGGGACAGGGGGCCCCTATGAGCAGTTCTTC. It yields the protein CASSIGTGGPYEQFF.

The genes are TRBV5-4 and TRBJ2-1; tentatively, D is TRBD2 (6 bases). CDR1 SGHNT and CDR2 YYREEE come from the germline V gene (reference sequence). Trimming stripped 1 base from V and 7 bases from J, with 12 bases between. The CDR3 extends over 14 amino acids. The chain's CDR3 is CASSLSTGRNEQFF. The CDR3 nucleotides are TGTGCCAGCAGCTTGTCAACGGGGAGGAATGAGCAGTTCTTC.

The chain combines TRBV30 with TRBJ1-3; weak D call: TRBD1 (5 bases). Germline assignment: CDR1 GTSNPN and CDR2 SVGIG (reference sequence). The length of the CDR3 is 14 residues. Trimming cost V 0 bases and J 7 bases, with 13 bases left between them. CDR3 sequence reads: CAWSVGGKGNTIYF. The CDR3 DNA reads TGTGCCTGGAGTGTTGGGGGGAAGGGGAACACCATATATTTT.